The clone carrying this T cell receptor (beta chain) occurred once. This entry is derived from a study of blood T cell repertoires in COVID-19. Study-level information: The United States, Italy and Spain provided the acute and convalescent COVID-19 samples.

Methods used by the authors: For nucleated cells, counts were estimated from reference gene primer amplification. Some clones are missing from TCRdb's copy, which holds only in-frame ones; the method was immunoSEQ multiplex PCR. That table furnishes V, J and clone size, whereas the DNA furnished D and trimming. The sample lists over 120,000 clones; roughly nine tenths were seen once. Germline V gene sequence: CDR1 SGHDT, CDR2 YYEEEE. The CDR3 runs 15 residues. With 1 base clipped from V and 1 base from J, the junction kept 4 bases outside the gene matches. The sequence was obtained from a human donor in a cohort sampled during active COVID-19. Sequenced material: peripheral blood. The V call is TRBV5-6, the J call TRBJ1-1, with TRBD1 matching over 7 bases. The CDR3 here is CASSLWTGWNTEAFF. The CDR3 bases are TGTGCCAGCAGCTTGTGGACAGGCTGGAACACTGAAGCTTTCTTT.